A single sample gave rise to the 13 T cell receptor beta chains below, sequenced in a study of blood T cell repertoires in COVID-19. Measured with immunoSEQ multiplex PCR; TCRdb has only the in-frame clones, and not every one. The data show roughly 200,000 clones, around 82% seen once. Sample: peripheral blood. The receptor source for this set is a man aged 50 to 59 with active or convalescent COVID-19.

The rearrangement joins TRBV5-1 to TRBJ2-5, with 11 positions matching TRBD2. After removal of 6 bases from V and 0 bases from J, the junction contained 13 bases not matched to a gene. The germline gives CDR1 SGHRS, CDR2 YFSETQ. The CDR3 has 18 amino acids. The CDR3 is CASILGGLAGGHQETQYF. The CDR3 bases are TGCGCCAGCATCCTTGGAGGGCTAGCGGGGGGCCACCAAGAGACCCAGTACTTC.

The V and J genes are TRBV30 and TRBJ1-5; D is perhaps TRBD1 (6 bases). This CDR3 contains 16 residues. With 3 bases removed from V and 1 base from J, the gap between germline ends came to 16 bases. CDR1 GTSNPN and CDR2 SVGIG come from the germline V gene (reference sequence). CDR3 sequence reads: CAWRGRGGLSNQPQHF. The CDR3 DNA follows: TGTGCCTGGAGGGGCAGGGGCGGGTTGAGCAATCAGCCCCAGCATTTT.

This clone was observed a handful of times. The CDR3 DNA sequence: TGTGCCAGCAGTTACAGAGGGGGAACCGGGGAGCTGTTTTTT. It encodes CASSYRGGTGELFF. The chain uses TRBV6-2 or TRBV6-3 and TRBJ2-2; D possibly corresponds to TRBD1 (6 bases). The CDR3 loop spans 14 amino acids. In germline, CDR1 is MNHEY, CDR2 SVGEGT. Trimming took off 2 bases at V and 5 bases at J, with 9 bases between the two ends.

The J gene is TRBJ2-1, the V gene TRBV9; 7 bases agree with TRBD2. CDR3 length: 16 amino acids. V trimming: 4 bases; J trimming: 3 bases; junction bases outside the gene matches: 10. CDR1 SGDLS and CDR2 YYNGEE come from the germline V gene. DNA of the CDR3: TGTGCCAGCAGCCGTACCTCGGGGGGAAACTACAATGAGCAGTTCTTC. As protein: CASSRTSGGNYNEQFF. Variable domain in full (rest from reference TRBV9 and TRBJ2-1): DSGVTQTPKHLITATGQRVTLRCSPRSGDLSVYWYQQSLDQGLQFLIQYYNGEERAKGNILERFSAQQFPDLHSELNLSSLELGDSALYFCASSRTSGGNYNEQFFGPGTRLTVL.

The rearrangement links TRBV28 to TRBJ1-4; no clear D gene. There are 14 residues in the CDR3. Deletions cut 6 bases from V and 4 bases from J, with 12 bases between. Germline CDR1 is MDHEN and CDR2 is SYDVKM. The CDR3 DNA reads TGTGCCAGCAGAAACCGAGGGTATAATGAAAAACTGTTTTTT. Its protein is CASRNRGYNEKLFF. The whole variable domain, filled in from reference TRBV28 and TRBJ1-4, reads DVKVTQSSRYLVKRTGEKVFLECVQDMDHENMFWYRQDPGLGLRLIYFSYDVKMKEKGDIPEGYSVSREKKERFSLILESASTNQTSMYLCASRNRGYNEKLFFGSGTQLSVL.

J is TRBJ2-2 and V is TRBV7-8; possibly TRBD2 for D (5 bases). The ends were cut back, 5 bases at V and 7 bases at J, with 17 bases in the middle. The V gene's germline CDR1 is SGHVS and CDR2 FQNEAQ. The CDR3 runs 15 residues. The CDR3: CASSREGSGIGELFF. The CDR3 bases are TGTGCCAGCAGCCGAGAGGGTTCGGGGATCGGGGAGCTGTTTTTT.

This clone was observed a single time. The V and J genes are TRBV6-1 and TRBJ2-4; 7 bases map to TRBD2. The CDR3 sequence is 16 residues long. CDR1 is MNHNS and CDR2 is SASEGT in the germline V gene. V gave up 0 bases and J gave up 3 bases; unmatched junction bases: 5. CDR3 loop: CASSEAMGGSKNIQYF. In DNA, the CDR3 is TGTGCCAGCAGTGAAGCGATGGGGGGGAGCAAAAACATTCAGTACTTC.

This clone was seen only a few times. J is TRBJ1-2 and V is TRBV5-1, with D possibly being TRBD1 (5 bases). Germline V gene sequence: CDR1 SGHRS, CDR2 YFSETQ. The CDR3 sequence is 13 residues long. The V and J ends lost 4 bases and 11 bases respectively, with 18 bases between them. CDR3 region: CASSPVGGPGYTF. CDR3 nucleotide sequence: TGCGCCAGCAGCCCGGTGGGGGGTCCCGGGTACACCTTC.

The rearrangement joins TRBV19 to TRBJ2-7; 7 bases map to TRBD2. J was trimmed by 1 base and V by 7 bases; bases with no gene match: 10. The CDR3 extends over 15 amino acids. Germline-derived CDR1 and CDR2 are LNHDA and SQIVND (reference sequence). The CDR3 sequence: CASTLEGGGSYEQYF. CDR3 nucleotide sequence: TGTGCCAGTACCCTAGAAGGCGGGGGATCCTACGAGCAGTACTTC.

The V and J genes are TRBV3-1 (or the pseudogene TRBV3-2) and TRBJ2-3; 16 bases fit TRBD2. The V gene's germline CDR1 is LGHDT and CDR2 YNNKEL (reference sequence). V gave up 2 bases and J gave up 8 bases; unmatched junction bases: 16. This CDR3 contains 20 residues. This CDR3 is CASSQTPGLAGGPRGPTQYF. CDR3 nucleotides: TGTGCCAGCAGCCAAACGCCGGGACTAGCGGGGGGGCCTCGGGGACCTACGCAGTATTTT.

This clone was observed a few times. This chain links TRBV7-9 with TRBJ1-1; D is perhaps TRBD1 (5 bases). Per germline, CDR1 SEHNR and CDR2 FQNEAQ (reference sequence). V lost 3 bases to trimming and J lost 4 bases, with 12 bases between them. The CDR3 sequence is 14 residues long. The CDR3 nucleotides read TGTGCCAGCAGCTTCGCTCAGGGTATCACTGAAGCTTTCTTT. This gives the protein CASSFAQGITEAFF.

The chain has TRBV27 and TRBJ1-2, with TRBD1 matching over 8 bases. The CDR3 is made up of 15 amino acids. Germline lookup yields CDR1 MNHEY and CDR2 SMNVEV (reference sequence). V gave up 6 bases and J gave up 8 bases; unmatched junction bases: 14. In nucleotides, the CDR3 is TGTGCCAGCAGGCCCGGGCCACAGGGGGAAGGGGGCTACACCTTC. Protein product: CASRPGPQGEGGYTF.

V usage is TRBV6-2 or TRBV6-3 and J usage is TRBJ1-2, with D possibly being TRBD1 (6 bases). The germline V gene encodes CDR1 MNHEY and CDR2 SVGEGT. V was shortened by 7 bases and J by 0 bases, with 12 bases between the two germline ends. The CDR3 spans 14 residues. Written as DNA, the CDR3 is TGTGCCAGCACCCCACAGGGAGCTAACTATGGCTACACCTTC. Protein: CASTPQGANYGYTF.